The T cell receptor beta chain described here comes from a study of cytomegalovirus exposure and HLA in healthy donors. Amplification used 60 Vbeta primers and 13 Jbeta primers. The data were produced by immunoSEQ multiplex PCR, yet TCRdb's version contains in-frame clones alone and is incomplete. Counted here are some 150,000 clones, approximately 61% occurring once; the ten biggest clones make up approximately 2.5%. Study-wide results and caveats: A later analysis, which compared TCR beta chains of equal frequency, found the HLA-associated ones more clonally expanded. About 87% or about 30% of the time was how often most TCR beta V segments were productive, according to an earlier analysis. TCR beta sequences reportedly predicted most subjects' HLA-A and HLA-B alleles accurately.

Points on this clone: The antigen remains unidentified.

The CDR3 sequence is 13 residues long. Deletions cut 6 bases from V and 0 bases from J, with 9 bases between. Looked up from germline, CDR1 is MGHDK and CDR2 is SYGVNS. The receptor's source is a woman aged 40 to 50 in good health and CMV-seronegative. The sequenced sample was PBMCs. This chain connects TRBV25-1 to TRBJ2-7, with a tentative D call TRBD2 (6 bases). The CDR3 loop reads CASRAGFSYEQYF. DNA of the CDR3: TGTGCCAGCAGGGCGGGATTCTCCTACGAGCAGTACTTC.